The 15 T cell receptor beta chains presented below share a single source sample, sequenced in a study of T cell repertoires in cytomegalovirus infection (dated by TCRdb to between 2018 and 2021). Sequencing took place on an Illumina HiSeq 1500. The public reads were run again by TCRdb, first through fastp at Q25 and then through MiXCR, and only productive beta chains were kept. Each entry is one CDR3 protein sequence, shown with its most common DNA and genes. The sample contains around 440,000 distinct CDR3 sequences, about 11% of them found a single time. About a tenth of the sample belongs to the ten largest clones. The sequenced sample was PBMCs. The receptors originated from a human donor in good health (CMV status not recorded). Some clones in this sample may be carry-over from other donors' samples.

The table lists this clonotype with many counts. This chain connects TRBV28 to TRBJ2-4; 8 nucleotides agree with TRBD1. The V gene end was trimmed by 4 bases and the J gene end by 0 bases; junction bases not matched to a gene: 17. CDR3 size: 20 residues. Germline values: CDR1 MDHEN, CDR2 SYDVKM. DNA for the CDR3: TGTGCCAGCAGTTCCCGTCCAGGGGGCTTCAGTAGGGTAGCCAAAAACATTCAGTACTTC. As protein: CASSSRPGGFSRVAKNIQYF.

In this sample, this clonotype turned up many times. V and J are TRBV11-2 and TRBJ2-7; 8 positions agree with TRBD1. V lost 5 bases, J lost 5 bases, and 8 bases stayed unmatched. Germline V gives CDR1 SGHAT, CDR2 FQNNGV. The CDR3 has 14 residues. The CDR3 loop reads CASSARNRGDEQYF. The DNA for the CDR3 is TGTGCCAGCAGCGCAAGAAACAGGGGGGACGAGCAGTACTTC.

V gene TRBV6-6 combines with J gene TRBJ1-5; D gene uncertain. The germline V and J ends were trimmed by 5 bases and 3 bases, with 11 bases remaining between them. In germline, CDR1 is MNHNY, CDR2 SVGAGI (reference sequence). The CDR3 length is 14 residues. The chain's CDR3 is CASSTIVTNQPQHF. CDR3 in DNA: TGTGCCAGCAGTACAATAGTGACCAATCAGCCCCAGCATTTT.

This clonotype was seen at least ten times. The genes are TRBV5-6 and TRBJ2-1; the match to TRBD2 covers 14 bases. This CDR3 has 20 amino acids. V trimming: 5 bases; J trimming: 2 bases; junction bases outside the gene matches: 15. Per germline, CDR1 SGHDT and CDR2 YYEEEE. This CDR3 is CASSSTGRTSGRRPYNEQFF. CDR3 nucleotide sequence: TGTGCCAGCAGTTCCACAGGGAGGACTAGCGGGAGGCGGCCCTACAATGAGCAGTTCTTC.

This clonotype was detected many times. The chain uses TRBV28 and TRBJ2-6; maybe TRBD1 (6 bases). CDR1 MDHEN and CDR2 SYDVKM come from the germline V gene. The V and J ends lost 4 bases and 4 bases respectively, with 23 bases between them. The CDR3 runs 19 residues. CDR3: CASSSRTAGAPLGANVLTF. CDR3 DNA: TGTGCCAGCAGTTCCAGGACGGCAGGGGCCCCTCTGGGGGCCAACGTCCTGACTTTC.

Notes on this clonotype: A read error may explain this, as a much larger clone is one base away. The chain is built from TRBV28 and TRBJ2-7; no firm D call. With the DNA end fitting TRBJ2-1 better, the J assignment may be wrong. CDR3 length: 10 amino acids. CDR1 MDHEN and CDR2 SYDVKM come from the germline V gene. CDR3 sequence: CASSSHEQFF. The CDR3 DNA follows: TGTGCCAGCAGTTCCCACGAGCAGTTCTTC.

This clonotype was detected a few times. V gene TRBV6-8 combines with J gene TRBJ1-4; 9 bases fit TRBD1. V trimming: 6 bases; J trimming: 13 bases; junction bases outside the gene matches: 12. There are 14 residues in the CDR3. The germline CDR1 and CDR2 sequences are MNHGY and SAAAGT. The CDR3: CASRAGTGSSGLFF. In nucleotides, the CDR3 is TGTGCCAGCAGGGCCGGGACAGGGTCTAGCGGACTGTTTTTT.

This clonotype was seen only a few times. The chain employs TRBV20-1 and TRBJ1-5; D is ambiguous. Germline assignment: CDR1 DFQATT and CDR2 SNEGSKA (reference sequence). Between the trimmed V and J ends, which lost 6 bases and 3 bases, there was a span of 15 bases. The CDR3 loop spans 14 amino acids. The CDR3 region is CSARKGPSNQPQHF. CDR3 coding DNA: TGCAGTGCAAGAAAAGGGCCCTCCAATCAGCCCCAGCATTTT.

V is TRBV7-3 and J is TRBJ1-1; D possibly corresponds to TRBD1 (5 bases). This CDR3 contains 13 residues. CDR1 is SGHTA and CDR2 is FQGTGA in the germline V gene. Deletions cut 7 bases from V and 1 base from J, with 10 bases between. In nucleotides, the CDR3 is TGTGCCAGCATCGCAGGGAAGAACACTGAAGCTTTCTTT. Translating gives CASIAGKNTEAFF.

J is TRBJ1-6 and V is TRBV7-6; D possibly corresponds to TRBD1 (5 bases). Looked up from germline, CDR1 is SGHVS and CDR2 is FNYEAQ. Trimming pared 2 bases from V and 9 bases from J, leaving 8 bases between. CDR3 length equals 13 residues. CDR3 region: CASSLPGFSPLHF. CDR3 in DNA: TGTGCCAGCAGCTTACCAGGGTTTTCACCCCTCCACTTT. Looking up the rest from reference TRBV7-6 and TRBJ1-6 gives the full variable domain: GAGVSQSPRYKVTKRGQDVALRCDPISGHVSLYWYRQALGQGPEFLTYFNYEAQQDKSGLPNDRFSAERPEGSISTLTIQRTEQRDSAMYRCASSLPGFSPLHFGNGTRLTVT.

This clonotype has only a few counts. The chain links TRBV18 to TRBJ2-6; unclear D gene. Trimming cost V 6 bases and J 4 bases, with 16 bases left between them. Germline V gene sequence: CDR1 KGHSH, CDR2 LQKENI. This CDR3 comprises 16 residues. CDR3 in amino acids: CASSSTKQLGANVLTF. DNA for the CDR3: TGTGCCAGCTCTTCAACCAAACAGCTCGGGGCCAACGTCCTGACTTTC.

This clonotype was seen many times. V and J are TRBV5-1 and TRBJ1-5, with D unresolved. The V end lost 4 bases, the J end lost 1 base, and 15 bases lay between the germline ends. This CDR3 contains 16 residues. CDR1 is SGHRS, CDR2 YFSETQ, per germline. The CDR3 reads CASSPGPRGSNQPQHF. The CDR3 region has the DNA TGCGCCAGCAGCCCCGGGCCCCGGGGAAGCAATCAGCCCCAGCATTTT. The variable domain in full, with the rest retrieved from reference TRBV5-1 and TRBJ1-5, is KAGVTQTPRYLIKTRGQQVTLSCSPISGHRSVSWYQQTPGQGLQFLFEYFSETQRNKGNFPGRFSGRQFSNSRSEMNVSTLELGDSALYLCASSPGPRGSNQPQHFGDGTRLSIL.

This chain joins TRBV20-1 and TRBJ1-4, with unresolved D. Germline V CDR1 and CDR2: DFQATT, SNEGSKA (reference sequence). V dropped 1 base and J dropped 4 bases, with 7 bases sitting between them. The CDR3 sequence is 13 residues long. For the CDR3, the DNA is TGCAGTGCTAGAGGCAGGTATAATGAAAAACTGTTTTTT. Its protein product is CSARGRYNEKLFF.

This clonotype turned up a few times. The CDR3 nucleotides are TGTGCCAGTAGTAGAAAAGGGGGGAACACTGAAGCTTTCTTT. Amino acid sequence: CASSRKGGNTEAFF. The chain combines TRBV19 with TRBJ1-1; weak D call: TRBD1 (6 bases). Between the trimmed V and J ends, which lost 4 bases and 1 base, there was a span of 10 bases. Germline V gene sequence: CDR1 LNHDA, CDR2 SQIVND (reference sequence). This CDR3 has 14 residues.

This clonotype was detected a few times. The chain has TRBV27 and TRBJ2-2, with D unresolved. This CDR3 has 13 residues. Trimming pared 1 base from V and 5 bases from J, leaving 5 bases between. CDR1 MNHEY and CDR2 SMNVEV come from the germline V gene (reference sequence). The CDR3 protein is CASSLFRTGELFF. As DNA, the CDR3 is TGTGCCAGCAGTTTATTCCGAACCGGGGAGCTGTTTTTT.